This paragraph covers one T cell receptor (beta chain) sequence. What it binds is not known. Some clones are missing from TCRdb's copy, which holds only in-frame ones; the method was immunoSEQ multiplex PCR. The sample carries around 180,000 clones, approximately 86% recorded once. These data come from a study of T cell responses to AZD1222 COVID-19 vaccine. Study-wide context: Second doses that came at about 4 or about 12 weeks were put together.

Germline assignment: CDR1 SNHLY and CDR2 FYNNEI. This CDR3 is built from 13 residues. V lost 4 bases and J lost 5; bases outside the gene matches: 2. Regarding the study as a whole: The breadth and depth of Spike-specific TCRs increased once two AZD1222 doses had been given. CD4 TCRs linked to vaccination spanned spike, dominating at 160-218 and 743-854. Donor demographics were predominantly white British with a female majority; clonal diversity may be underestimated.

Source: peripheral blood, taken on day 0 of AZD1222 vaccination. The source of this sequence is an adult in good health. J is TRBJ2-1 and V is TRBV2; 7 bases line up with TRBD2. CDR3 nucleotide sequence: TGTGCCAGCAGTGGGACTAGGGACAATGAGCAGTTCTTC. Its translation: CASSGTRDNEQFF.